The clone carrying this T cell receptor beta chain has more than one count but fewer than ten. Only in-frame clones appear in the TCRdb table, and some are missing; sequencing was by immunoSEQ multiplex PCR. The repertoire holds approximately 350,000 clones, with around 66% as singletons. The sample comes from a study of cytotoxic CD8 clonotypes in ibrutinib-treated CLL. Trimming stripped 2 bases from V and 0 bases from J, with 13 bases between. The CDR3 contains 16 residues. Per the germline V gene, CDR1 is SNHLY and CDR2 is FYNNEI. V is TRBV2 and J is TRBJ1-1; D remains unclear. This sequence was found in a human donor with chronic lymphocytic leukemia. The source material was PBMCs, sampled after 36 months of ibrutinib treatment. DNA for the CDR3: TGTGCCAGCAGTGAATCTAGGCAGACTGTGAACACTGAAGCTTTCTTT. The encoded protein is CASSESRQTVNTEAFF.